The following is a TCR beta chain sequence with its context. Its matching antigen is unknown. An end of the junction does not agree with germline; a read error may underlie this. This entry belongs to a study of tumor and adjacent non-tumor tissue in lung cancer. Findings and limits, study-wide: TCR diversity was significantly greater in tumor than normal lung tissue. Shorter survival was associated with higher TCR diversity in tumors.

A modified ARM-PCR protocol with three rounds of nested PCR amplified TCRbeta. MiXCR, applied by TCRdb to the multiplex PCR reads, yields one record per CDR3 protein. The sample includes roughly 120,000 distinct CDR3 sequences, roughly two thirds seen only once; the top ten take 19%. This sample's RNA came from whole unsorted tissue. Distant lung tissue was collected more than 3 cm away from the tumor edge. Newly diagnosed lung cancer patients had thoracic surgery in China, August–late 2014, without prior chemotherapy. Looked up from germline, CDR1 is SGHVS and CDR2 is FQNEAQ. CDR3 length equals 15 residues.

Sequencing input: distant non-tumor lung tissue. V usage is TRBV7-8 and J usage is TRBJ2-1; weak D call: TRBD1 (5 bases). This TCR came from a man aged 55 to 70 with non-small cell lung cancer. CDR3 DNA: TGTGCCAGCAGTGGGGCAGTTTCCCCCTACAATGAGCAGCTCTTC. It encodes CASSGAVSPYNEQLF.